The 25 T cell receptor beta chains presented below share a single source sample, sequenced in a study of CD8+CD57+ T cells in acquired aplastic anemia (dated by TCRdb to the late 2010s). The data were produced on an Illumina HiSeq 2000. Profiling of TCR beta VDJ combinations and CDR3 sequences used genomic DNA as the template. The public reads were reprocessed in TCRdb via fastp at Q25 and MiXCR, keeping in-frame beta chains. Each entry merges the rows of one CDR3 protein and shows their most common DNA and genes. The sample table holds some 68,000 distinct CDR3 sequences, of which roughly half were seen once. The ten largest account for about 8.9% of the sample. Sequencing input: sorted CD4+, CD8+, or CD8+CD57+ T cells (not recorded which) from PBMCs. Receptors originate from a human donor in good health, serving as a control.

V is TRBV5-6 and J is TRBJ1-2; maybe TRBD1 (5 bases). The V and J ends lost 0 bases and 5 bases respectively, with 11 bases between them. Per the germline V gene, CDR1 is SGHDT and CDR2 is YYEEEE. CDR3 length equals 14 residues. CDR3 sequence reads: CASSLVGGGYGYTF. The CDR3 DNA sequence: TGTGCCAGCAGCTTGGTAGGCGGGGGGTATGGCTACACCTTC.

This clonotype appeared many times. The chain combines TRBV6-1 with TRBJ2-2; possibly TRBD2 for D (5 bases). Trimming took off 7 bases at V and 4 bases at J, with 13 bases between the two ends. Germline V gene sequence: CDR1 MNHNS, CDR2 SASEGT. The CDR3 spans 14 residues. The CDR3 loop reads CASTSQGSTGELFF. CDR3 bases: TGTGCCAGCACATCCCAAGGGAGCACCGGGGAGCTGTTTTTT.

The CDR3 region has the DNA TGCGCCAGCAGTGGTACCGTCGGCGGGAGAGGTAGGACCACTGAAGCTTTCTTT. As protein: CASSGTVGGRGRTTEAFF. The genes are TRBV10-2 and TRBJ1-1; no reliable D call. The CDR3 is 18 amino acids. With 4 bases removed from V and 4 bases from J, the gap between germline ends came to 25 bases. The V gene's germline CDR1 is WSHSY and CDR2 SAAADI.

This clonotype was recorded at least ten times. J is TRBJ1-1 and V is TRBV12-3 or TRBV12-4; D gene uncertain. The germline V and J ends were trimmed by 7 bases and 4 bases, with 16 bases remaining between them. The CDR3 runs to 14 residues. CDR3 sequence reads: CASTEGGIGTEAFF. DNA for the CDR3: TGTGCCAGCACCGAGGGAGGGATCGGCACTGAAGCTTTCTTT.

This clonotype appeared many times. The chain carries TRBV19 and TRBJ1-1; TRBD1 aligns across 7 bases. CDR3 size: 13 residues. Germline loops: CDR1 LNHDA, CDR2 SQIVND (reference sequence). V lost 11 bases and J lost 8; bases outside the gene matches: 14. CDR3 in amino acids: CASRVAGGAEAFF. Here the CDR3 DNA reads TGTGCCTCCCGAGTGGCAGGGGGGGCCGAAGCTTTCTTT.

Worth noting for this clonotype: With a much larger clone just one base away, this may be a read error. V and J are TRBV5-1 and TRBJ2-1; TRBD2 matches at 11 bases. CDR3 length equals 14 residues. Germline CDR1 is SGHRS and CDR2 is YFSETQ. The CDR3 nucleotides read TGCGCCACCAGCGGTAGCGGGGGGGGCAATGAGCAGTTCTTC. Translating gives CATSGSGGGNEQFF.

This rearrangement joins TRBV19 to TRBJ2-7; the D gene is possibly TRBD2 (5 bases). The V end was cut by 0 bases, the J end by 7 bases, with 13 bases between. Germline assignment: CDR1 LNHDA and CDR2 SQIVND (reference sequence). The CDR3 loop spans 14 amino acids. CDR3: CASSIDPDSWEQYF. The CDR3 DNA follows: TGTGCCAGTAGTATAGACCCGGACTCCTGGGAGCAGTACTTC.

V usage is TRBV2 and J usage is TRBJ2-1; D tentatively reads TRBD1 or TRBD2 (6 bases each). This CDR3 has 15 residues. Per germline, CDR1 SNHLY and CDR2 FYNNEI. Trimming shortened V by 5 bases and J by 6 bases, and 17 bases separated the two germline ends. The CDR3 nucleotides read TGTGCCAGCAGTCTCTACGGGGGCGTAGGCAATGAGCAGTTCTTC. Translating gives CASSLYGGVGNEQFF.

This clonotype was recorded at least ten times. The chain employs TRBV7-2 and TRBJ2-7; D remains ambiguous. V was pared by 5 bases and J by 1 base, with 12 bases between. This CDR3 region has 14 residues. CDR1 is SGHTA, CDR2 FQGNSA, per germline. The CDR3 nucleotides read TGTGCCAGCAGCCCAATGGCAGGTTCCTACGAGCAGTACTTC. It translates to CASSPMAGSYEQYF.

This chain connects TRBV7-9 to TRBJ2-7; no clear D gene. The germline gives CDR1 SEHNR, CDR2 FQNEAQ (reference sequence). CDR3 size: 10 residues. Trimming removed 6 bases from V and 7 bases from J, with 7 bases in between. Here the CDR3 DNA reads TGTGCCAGCAGGGGGTCGGAGCAGTACTTC. Translating it yields CASRGSEQYF.

The genes are TRBV6-5 and TRBJ2-7; 7 bases match TRBD2. After removal of 4 bases from V and 3 bases from J, the junction contained 9 bases not matched to a gene. Germline CDR1 and CDR2: MNHEY and SVGAGI. The CDR3 contains 15 residues. The DNA of the CDR3 is TGTGCCAGCAGTTTTGCAGCGGGAACGATCTACGAGCAGTACTTC. Protein product: CASSFAAGTIYEQYF.

This clonotype was counted many times. This chain joins TRBV6-2 or TRBV6-3 and TRBJ1-6; D may be TRBD1 (6 bases). The germline CDR1 and CDR2 sequences are MNHEY and SVGEGT. V gave up 2 bases and J gave up 10 bases, with 12 bases separating them. CDR3 length: 14 amino acids. This chain's CDR3 is CASSYGRTVSPLHF. In nucleotides, the CDR3 is TGTGCCAGCAGTTACGGACGGACAGTGTCACCCCTCCACTTT.

This clonotype has ten or more counts. This chain links TRBV27 with TRBJ2-7, with D perhaps TRBD1 (5 bases). The CDR3 runs to 16 residues. Germline-derived CDR1 and CDR2 are MNHEY and SMNVEV (reference sequence). Trimming cost V 5 bases and J 6 bases, with 23 bases left between them. CDR3 bases: TGTGCCAGCAGTCCCACGGCCTTACAGGTACGGATCGAGCAGTACTTC. As protein: CASSPTALQVRIEQYF.

The V call is TRBV29-1, the J call TRBJ2-3; D gene uncertain. CDR1 and CDR2 (germline): SQVTM, ANQGSEA. The CDR3 covers 13 residues. Trimming left V 5 bases short and J 0 bases short, with 9 bases between. The CDR3 DNA reads TGCAGCGTTCCGCGGTCTAGCACAGATACGCAGTATTTT. This gives the protein CSVPRSSTDTQYF.

Comment on this clonotype: Relative to the germline gene, one junction end is altered; a read error may explain this. The chain has TRBV3-1 and TRBJ2-5, with 7 bases lining up with TRBD1. Germline V lookup: CDR1 LGHDT, CDR2 YNNKEL (reference sequence). The CDR3 sequence is 16 residues long. CDR3 sequence: CASSQDRYRGIGTQYF. As DNA, the CDR3 is TGCGCCAGCAGCCAGGACAGGTACAGGGGAATTGGGACCCAGTACTTC.

There are many counts of this clonotype. This chain links TRBV7-2 with TRBJ2-7, with D perhaps matching TRBD1 (6 bases). V was trimmed by 5 bases and J by 2 bases, leaving 10 bases between them. This CDR3 region has 13 residues. Germline lookup yields CDR1 SGHTA and CDR2 FQGNSA. CDR3 sequence: CASSPTGPYEQYF. CDR3 coding DNA: TGTGCCAGCAGCCCCACAGGGCCCTACGAGCAGTACTTC.

This clonotype was observed a few times. V gene TRBV10-3 combines with J gene TRBJ2-7, with 7 nucleotides matching TRBD1. This CDR3 has 12 amino acids. CDR1 and CDR2 from the germline V gene are ENHRY and SYGVKD. The junction had 3 bases not matched to a gene; V was cut back by 6 bases and J by 4 bases. CDR3 bases: TGTGCCATCAGCCGGACAGGTTACGAGCAGTACGTC. Translation: CAISRTGYEQYV.

This rearrangement joins TRBV9 to TRBJ2-1, with 13 bases identical to TRBD2. The CDR3 has 16 amino acids. CDR1 is SGDLS and CDR2 is YYNGEE in the germline V gene. Germline trimming cut 4 bases from V and 9 bases from J; bases unmatched to any gene: 10. This CDR3 is CASSPLLAGGRFEQFF. The CDR3 DNA reads as TGTGCCAGCAGCCCTTTACTAGCGGGGGGGCGATTTGAGCAGTTCTTC.

This clonotype appeared many times. CDR3 region: CASSVAGGMNTEAFF. The CDR3 DNA reads TGTGCCAGCAGCGTAGCAGGAGGGATGAACACTGAAGCTTTCTTT. V and J are TRBV9 and TRBJ1-1; D is undetermined. Trimming took off 0 bases at V and 0 bases at J, with 9 bases between the two ends. The CDR3 is made up of 15 amino acids. Germline CDR1 is SGDLS and CDR2 is YYNGEE.

Comments on this clonotype: A much more abundant neighbour one base away suggests this may be a read error. V and J are TRBV27 and TRBJ1-1, with D perhaps TRBD1 (6 bases). This CDR3 has 13 residues. The germline CDR1 and CDR2 sequences are MNHEY and SMNVEV (reference sequence). CDR3 DNA sequence: TGTACCAGCAGTCCACAGGGTTCCACTGAAGCTTTCTTT. The encoded protein is CTSSPQGSTEAFF.

The V gene is TRBV5-6, the J gene TRBJ2-7, with TRBD2 identical over 12 bases. CDR3 length: 16 amino acids. Germline V lookup: CDR1 SGHDT, CDR2 YYEEEE. V lost 2 bases to trimming and J lost 2 bases; unmatched junction nucleotides: 5. For the CDR3, the DNA is TGTGCCAGCAGCTTAGCACTAGCGGGAGGAACCTACGAGCAGTACTTC. Protein product: CASSLALAGGTYEQYF.

This clonotype showed up just once. V usage is TRBV7-2 and J usage is TRBJ1-1; D gene unclear. With 4 bases removed from V and 0 bases from J, the gap between germline ends came to 6 bases. The CDR3 runs to 13 residues. From germline, CDR1 is SGHTA and CDR2 FQGNSA. CDR3 protein: CASSSQLNTEAFF. CDR3 in DNA: TGTGCCAGCAGCTCACAGCTGAACACTGAAGCTTTCTTT.

Points on this clonotype: The final CDR3 position lacks the conserved phenylalanine or tryptophan, pointing to a likely read error. The chain employs TRBV29-1 and TRBJ2-7, with D maybe TRBD1 (6 bases). Trimming left V 5 bases short and J 0 bases short, with 14 bases between. The CDR3 consists of 14 residues. Germline V gene lookup returns CDR1 SQVTM and CDR2 ANQGSEA. The CDR3 DNA sequence: TGCAGCGTTCGTTTTGGACAGAGCTCCTACGAGCAGTACCTC. Translated: CSVRFGQSSYEQYL.

The J gene is TRBJ2-2, the V gene TRBV29-1, with TRBD1 as a possible D gene (6 bases). Trimming pared 3 bases from V and 5 bases from J, leaving 7 bases between. This CDR3 contains 12 residues. Germline lookup yields CDR1 SQVTM and CDR2 ANQGSEA. Here the CDR3 reads CSVDRGTGELFF. DNA of the CDR3: TGCAGCGTTGACAGGGGAACCGGGGAGCTGTTTTTT.

This clonotype has a single count. The chain joins TRBV2 to TRBJ1-1; the match to TRBD1 covers 7 bases. Germline V gives CDR1 SNHLY, CDR2 FYNNEI. Germline trimming cut 4 bases from V and 0 bases from J; bases unmatched to any gene: 14. The CDR3 has 18 residues. Written as DNA, the CDR3 is TGTGCCAGCAGTGCACGTCGAGGGGGCACCACTCTGAACACTGAAGCTTTCTTT. Residues: CASSARRGGTTLNTEAFF.